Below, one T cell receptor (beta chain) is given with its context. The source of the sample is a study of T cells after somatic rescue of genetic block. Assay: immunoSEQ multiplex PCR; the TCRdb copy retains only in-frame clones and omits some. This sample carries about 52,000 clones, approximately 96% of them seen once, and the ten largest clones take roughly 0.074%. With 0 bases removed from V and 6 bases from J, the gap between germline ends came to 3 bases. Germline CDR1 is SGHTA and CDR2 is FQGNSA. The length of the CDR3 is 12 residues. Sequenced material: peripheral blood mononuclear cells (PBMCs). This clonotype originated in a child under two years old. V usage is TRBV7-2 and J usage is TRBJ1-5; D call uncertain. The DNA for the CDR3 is TGTGCCAGCAGCTTAGCGGGTCAGCCCCAGCATTTT. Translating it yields CASSLAGQPQHF.